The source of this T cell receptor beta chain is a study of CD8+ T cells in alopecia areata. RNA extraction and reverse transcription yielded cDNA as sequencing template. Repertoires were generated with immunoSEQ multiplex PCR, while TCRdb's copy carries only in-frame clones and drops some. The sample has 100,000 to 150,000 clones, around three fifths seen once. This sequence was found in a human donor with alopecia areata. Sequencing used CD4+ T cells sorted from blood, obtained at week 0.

The CDR3 nucleotides are TGTGCCAGCAGCCAAGACGGGCGGGGGGCCACAGATACGCAGTATTTT. This encodes CASSQDGRGATDTQYF. The chain combines TRBV4-2 with TRBJ2-3; the match to TRBD2 covers 8 bases. The V segment lost 0 bases and the J segment 2 bases; nucleotides outside the gene matches: 4. The CDR3 length is 16 residues. Germline V gives CDR1 LGHNA, CDR2 YNFKEQ.